This TCR beta chain was documented in a study of T-cell memory formation after mild COVID-19. This clonotype was counted between two and nine times. The germline V and J ends were trimmed by 8 bases and 1 base, with 14 bases remaining between them. The CDR3 runs to 14 residues. CDR1 is KGHSH and CDR2 is LQKENI in the germline V gene. TCRdb re-called the 5' RACE reads through MiXCR, storing one row per CDR3 protein. The sample holds roughly 240,000 distinct CDR3 sequences, roughly 15% seen once. The receptor was isolated from a man between 18 and 35 years old who had mild COVID-19 (a few samples of this study predate the infection). Cell type and time point are not known. Sequencing used PBMCs or a T cell subset sorted from them (not recorded which). The J gene is TRBJ1-1, the V gene TRBV18, with D perhaps matching TRBD1 (6 bases). The CDR3 DNA sequence: TGTGCCAGCAAGATACAGGGCGGGAACACTGAAGCTTTCTTT. This encodes CASKIQGGNTEAFF. Supplemented by reference TRBV18 and TRBJ1-1, the full variable domain reads NAGVMQNPRHLVRRRGQEARLRCSPMKGHSHVYWYRQLPEEGLKFMVYLQKENIIDESGMPKERFSAEFPKEGPSILRIQQVVRGDSAAYFCASKIQGGNTEAFFGQGTRLTVV.